These 10 T cell receptor beta chains originate from one sample sequenced in a study of shared clonotypes between healthy human individuals. TCRdb's copy holds only in-frame clones and misses some; the assay was immunoSEQ multiplex PCR. The repertoire holds about 380,000 clones, with about 97% as singletons. The specimen sequenced was memory CD8+ T cells sorted from blood. Subset described: CD45RO+ cells pooled with CCR7-negative TemRA cells. The receptors were gathered from a young man in good health.

V usage is TRBV4-2 and J usage is TRBJ2-7; 11 bases are a match to TRBD2. Trimming at V came to 5 bases and at J to 2 bases, leaving 20 bases not matched to a gene. The V gene's germline CDR1 is LGHNA and CDR2 YNFKEQ. The CDR3 loop spans 20 amino acids. The CDR3 DNA follows: TGTGCCAGCAGCTACCACCCCTCGGGACAGCGACTAGCGGGACCCTACGAGCAGTACTTC. It codes for CASSYHPSGQRLAGPYEQYF.

The chain is built from TRBV13 and TRBJ2-3, with D hard to call. The V end lost 5 bases, the J end lost 1 base, and 7 bases lay between the germline ends. Germline assignment: CDR1 PRHDT and CDR2 FYEKMQ (reference sequence). CDR3 length: 13 amino acids. For the CDR3, the DNA is TGTGCCAGCAGCCCCTCTCGCACAGATACGCAGTATTTT. Translation: CASSPSRTDTQYF.

This rearrangement joins TRBV5-4 to TRBJ2-1; TRBD2 matches 7 bases. This CDR3 is 15 amino acids long. V dropped 2 bases and J dropped 8; count of bases not matched to a gene: 10. Per the germline V gene, CDR1 is SGHNT and CDR2 is YYREEE (reference sequence). In DNA, the CDR3 is TGTGCCAGCAGCTTCCCTAGCGGACCTAGGGATGAGCAGTTCTTC. It specifies CASSFPSGPRDEQFF.

This chain links TRBV7-9 with TRBJ2-3; 9 bases align to TRBD2. CDR1 and CDR2 from the germline V gene are SEHNR and FQNEAQ (reference sequence). The CDR3 totals 18 residues. V lost 4 bases, J lost 1 base, and 12 bases stayed unmatched. CDR3 in amino acids: CASSSGIAGGRGTDTQYF. CDR3 DNA: TGTGCCAGCAGCTCAGGGATTGCGGGAGGGCGGGGCACAGATACGCAGTATTTT.

The chain recombines TRBV5-1 with TRBJ1-2, with a weak D call TRBD1 (5 bases). Germline V gene data show CDR1 as SGHRS and CDR2 as YFSETQ. CDR3 size: 16 residues. Trimming left V 0 bases short and J 1 base short, with 13 bases between. The CDR3 sequence is CASSLEGRNFNYGYTF. The CDR3 DNA reads as TGCGCCAGCAGCTTGGAGGGACGGAATTTTAACTATGGCTACACCTTC.

V and J are TRBV10-3 and TRBJ1-1; 7 bases agree with TRBD1. This CDR3 contains 14 residues. CDR1 and CDR2 from the germline V gene are ENHRY and SYGVKD. With 9 bases clipped from V and 1 base from J, the junction kept 8 bases outside the gene matches. The CDR3, as DNA: TGTGCCATATCGCAGGGGGATAGGAACACTGAAGCTTTCTTT. This translates into CAISQGDRNTEAFF.

This chain connects TRBV29-1 to TRBJ2-1; possible D gene TRBD2, 6 bases. CDR3 size: 12 residues. The ends were cut back, 4 bases at V and 6 bases at J, with 10 bases in the middle. In germline, CDR1 is SQVTM, CDR2 ANQGSEA. CDR3 in amino acids: CSVAGVGNEQFF. In nucleotides, the CDR3 is TGCAGCGTTGCGGGAGTAGGCAATGAGCAGTTCTTC.

The sample holds one count of this clone. V and J are TRBV21-1 and TRBJ2-7; the table's D call of TRBD1 was not tested on the DNA. TRBV21-1 is noted as a pseudogene. This CDR3 is 17 amino acids long. The CDR3 DNA is TGTGCCAGCAGCAAAGCCTTCGCCGCGGGACAGACCTACGAGCAGTACTTC. Its translation: CASSKAFAAGQTYEQYF.

The rearrangement links TRBV29-1 to TRBJ1-2; D not certain. V lost 4 bases and J 0 bases, leaving 3 bases between the germline ends. CDR1 SQVTM and CDR2 ANQGSEA come from the germline V gene. This CDR3 spans 11 amino acids. The CDR3 is CSVGTNYGYTF. The CDR3 bases are TGCAGCGTTGGGACTAACTATGGCTACACCTTC.

The gene calls are TRBV2 and TRBJ2-5; D unresolved. V lost 6 bases and J 3 bases, leaving 8 bases between the germline ends. The CDR3 extends over 12 amino acids. CDR1 is SNHLY, CDR2 FYNNEI, per germline. Here the CDR3 reads CASSGPEETQYF. In DNA form, the CDR3 reads TGTGCCAGCAGCGGACCGGAAGAGACCCAGTACTTC. The full variable domain, rest sourced from reference TRBV2 and TRBJ2-5, is EPEVTQTPSHQVTQMGQEVILRCVPISNHLYFYWYRQILGQKVEFLVSFYNNEISEKSEIFDDQFSVERPDGSNFTLKIRSTKLEDSAMYFCASSGPEETQYFGPGTRLLVL.